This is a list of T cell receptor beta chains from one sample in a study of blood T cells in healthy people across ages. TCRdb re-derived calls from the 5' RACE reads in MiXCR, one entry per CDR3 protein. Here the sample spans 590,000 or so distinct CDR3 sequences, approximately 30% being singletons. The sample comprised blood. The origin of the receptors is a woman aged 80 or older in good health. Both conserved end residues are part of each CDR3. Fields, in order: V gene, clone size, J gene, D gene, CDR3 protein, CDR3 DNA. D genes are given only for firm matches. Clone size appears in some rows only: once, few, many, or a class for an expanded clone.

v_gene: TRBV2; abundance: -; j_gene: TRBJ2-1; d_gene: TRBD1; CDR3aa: CASSWGQGASKDEQFF; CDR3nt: TGTGCCAGCAGCTGGGGACAGGGGGCCTCAAAGGATGAGCAGTTCTTC
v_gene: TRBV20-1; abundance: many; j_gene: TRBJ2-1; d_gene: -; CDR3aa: CSASLPYNEQFF; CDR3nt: TGCAGTGCTAGTCTCCCGTACAATGAGCAGTTCTTC
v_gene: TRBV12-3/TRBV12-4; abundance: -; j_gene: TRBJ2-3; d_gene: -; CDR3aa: CASSYITGWDTQYF; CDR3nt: TGTGCCAGCAGCTACATCACAGGGTGGGATACGCAGTATTTT
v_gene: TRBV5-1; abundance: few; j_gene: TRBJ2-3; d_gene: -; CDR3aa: CVSSTGTDTQYF; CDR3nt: TGCGTCAGCAGTACTGGGACGGATACGCAGTATTTT
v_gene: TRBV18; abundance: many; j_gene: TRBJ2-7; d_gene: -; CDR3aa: CASSPHRDYEQYF; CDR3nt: TGTGCCAGCTCACCCCATCGGGATTACGAGCAGTACTTC
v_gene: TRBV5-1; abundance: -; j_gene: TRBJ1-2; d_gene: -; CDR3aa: CASSQVPASVSAYGYTF; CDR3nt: TGCGCCAGCAGCCAGGTTCCGGCGTCGGTAAGCGCCTATGGCTACACCTTC
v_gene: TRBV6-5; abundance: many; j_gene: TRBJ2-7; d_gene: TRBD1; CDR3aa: CASHDHNRGRVYEQYF; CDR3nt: TGTGCCAGCCACGACCATAACAGGGGGCGGGTCTACGAGCAGTACTTC
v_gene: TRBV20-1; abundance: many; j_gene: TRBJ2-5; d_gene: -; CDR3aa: CSAWDPQGEGTQYF; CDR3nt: TGCAGTGCTTGGGACCCCCAAGGAGAAGGGACCCAGTACTTC
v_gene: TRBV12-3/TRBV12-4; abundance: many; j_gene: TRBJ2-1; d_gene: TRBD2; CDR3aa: CASKTSGGSNEQFF; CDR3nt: TGTGCCAGCAAAACTAGCGGGGGGTCCAATGAGCAGTTCTTC
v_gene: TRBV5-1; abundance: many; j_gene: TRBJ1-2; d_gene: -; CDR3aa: CASSHPRSGFSYGYTF; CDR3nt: TGCGCCAGCAGCCACCCCAGAAGCGGGTTTTCCTATGGCTACACCTTC
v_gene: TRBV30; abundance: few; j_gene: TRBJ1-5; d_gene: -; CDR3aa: CAWRGKGGVNQPQHF; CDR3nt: TGTGCCTGGAGGGGGAAGGGAGGCGTTAATCAGCCCCAGCATTTT
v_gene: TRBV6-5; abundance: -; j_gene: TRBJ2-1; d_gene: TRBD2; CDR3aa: CASSHGTSGLWTSYNEQFF; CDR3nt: TGTGCCAGCAGTCACGGGACTAGCGGGCTCTGGACCTCCTACAATGAGCAGTTCTTC
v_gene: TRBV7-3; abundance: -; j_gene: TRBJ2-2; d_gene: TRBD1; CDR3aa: CASSPNRGLNTGELFF; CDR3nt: TGTGCCAGCAGCCCAAACAGGGGGCTCAACACCGGGGAGCTGTTTTTT
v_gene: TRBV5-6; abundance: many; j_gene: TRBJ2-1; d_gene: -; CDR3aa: CASSFRPYNEQFF; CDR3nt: TGTGCCAGCAGCTTCCGACCCTACAATGAGCAGTTCTTC
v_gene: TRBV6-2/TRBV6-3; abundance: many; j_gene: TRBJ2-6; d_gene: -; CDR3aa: CASSYFDSGANVLTF; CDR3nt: TGTGCCAGCAGTTACTTCGATTCTGGGGCCAACGTCCTGACTTTC
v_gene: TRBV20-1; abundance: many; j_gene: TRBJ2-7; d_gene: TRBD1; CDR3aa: CSARRPGQGLGYEQYF; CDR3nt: TGCAGTGCCAGGCGGCCGGGACAGGGGTTAGGCTACGAGCAGTACTTC
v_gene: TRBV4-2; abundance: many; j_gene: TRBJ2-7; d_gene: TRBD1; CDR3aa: CASSPRWDSAYEQYF; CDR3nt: TGTGCCAGCAGCCCCCGCTGGGACAGCGCCTACGAGCAGTACTTC
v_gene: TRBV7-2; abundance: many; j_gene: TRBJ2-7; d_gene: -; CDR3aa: CASSSFDRSEQYF; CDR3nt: TGTGCCAGCAGCTCCTTCGACAGGAGCGAGCAGTACTTC
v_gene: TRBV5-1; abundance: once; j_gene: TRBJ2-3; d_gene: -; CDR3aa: CASSSRPTDAQYF; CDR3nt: TGCGCCAGCAGCTCGAGGCCCACAGATGCGCAGTATTTT
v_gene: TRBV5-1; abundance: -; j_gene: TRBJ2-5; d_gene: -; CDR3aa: CASSTPGFQETQYF; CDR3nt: TGCGCCAGCAGTACCCCGGGATTCCAAGAGACCCAGTACTTC
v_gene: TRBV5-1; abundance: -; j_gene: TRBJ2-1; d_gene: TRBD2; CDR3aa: CASSPRLAGGFEQFF; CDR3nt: TGCGCCAGCAGCCCCCGACTAGCGGGGGGATTTGAGCAGTTCTTC
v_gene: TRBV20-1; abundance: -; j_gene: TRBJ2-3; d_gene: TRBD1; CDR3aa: CSASTGTGVTQYF; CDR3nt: TGCAGCGCTAGTACTGGGACAGGGGTTACGCAGTATTTT
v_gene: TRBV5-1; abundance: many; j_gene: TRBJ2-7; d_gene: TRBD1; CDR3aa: CASSTDRGLYEQYF; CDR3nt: TGCGCCAGCAGCACTGACAGGGGGCTCTACGAGCAGTACTTC
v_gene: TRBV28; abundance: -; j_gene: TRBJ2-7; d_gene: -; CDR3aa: CASERAGTPGYEQYF; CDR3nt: TGTGCCAGCGAACGAGCAGGGACGCCAGGCTACGAGCAGTACTTC
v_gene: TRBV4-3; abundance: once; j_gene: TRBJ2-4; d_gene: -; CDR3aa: CASSQAGTKNIQYF; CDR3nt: TGCGCCAGCAGCCAAGCGGGAACCAAAAACATTCAGTACTTC
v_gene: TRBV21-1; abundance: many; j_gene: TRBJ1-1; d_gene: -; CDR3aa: CASSHIWQDSQAFF; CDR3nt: TGTGCCAGCAGCCACATCTGGCAGGACAGCCAAGCTTTCTTT
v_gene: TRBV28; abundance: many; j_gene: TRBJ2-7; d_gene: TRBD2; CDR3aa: CASTRGASYEQYF; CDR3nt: TGTGCCAGCACGCGGGGGGCTTCCTACGAGCAGTACTTC
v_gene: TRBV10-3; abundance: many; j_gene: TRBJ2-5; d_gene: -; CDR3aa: CAISERGTGGTQYF; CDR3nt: TGTGCCATCAGTGAACGAGGGACGGGTGGGACCCAGTACTTC
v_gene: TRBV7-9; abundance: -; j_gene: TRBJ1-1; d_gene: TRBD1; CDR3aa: CASSADRDTEAFF; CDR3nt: TGTGCCAGCAGCGCCGACAGGGACACTGAAGCTTTCTTT
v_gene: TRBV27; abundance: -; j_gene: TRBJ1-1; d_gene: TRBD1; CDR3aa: CASSYTGVGTEAFF; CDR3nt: TGTGCCAGCAGTTACACAGGGGTCGGGACTGAAGCTTTCTTT
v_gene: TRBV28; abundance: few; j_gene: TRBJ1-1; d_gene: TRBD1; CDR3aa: CASSPDRGKTEAFF; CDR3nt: TGTGCCAGCAGCCCCGACAGGGGGAAAACTGAAGCTTTCTTT
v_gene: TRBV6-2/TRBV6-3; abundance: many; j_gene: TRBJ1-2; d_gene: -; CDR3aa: CASSSSGDGYGYTF; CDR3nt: TGTGCCAGCAGTTCCTCAGGGGATGGCTATGGCTACACCTTC
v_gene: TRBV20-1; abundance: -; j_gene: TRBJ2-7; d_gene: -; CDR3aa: CSAREGYSEQYF; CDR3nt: TGCAGTGCTAGAGAAGGGTATTCCGAGCAGTACTTC
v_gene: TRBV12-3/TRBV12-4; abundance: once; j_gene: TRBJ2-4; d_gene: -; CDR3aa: CASSLPHRGIKNIQYF; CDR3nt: TGTGCCAGCAGTTTACCCCACCGGGGCATAAAAAACATTCAGTACTTC
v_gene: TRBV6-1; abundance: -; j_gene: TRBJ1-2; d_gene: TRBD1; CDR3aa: CASSRGGQGEMRGYGYTF; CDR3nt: TGTGCCAGCAGTCGCGGTGGACAGGGGGAGATGAGGGGGTATGGCTACACCTTC
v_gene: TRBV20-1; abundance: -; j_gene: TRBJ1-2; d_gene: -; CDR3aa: CSAHALWGYTF; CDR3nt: TGCAGTGCTCACGCCCTCTGGGGCTACACCTTC
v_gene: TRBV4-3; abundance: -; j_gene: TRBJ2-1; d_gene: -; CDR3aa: CASSQDWGSGEQFF; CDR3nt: TGCGCCAGCAGCCAAGATTGGGGCAGTGGTGAGCAGTTCTTC
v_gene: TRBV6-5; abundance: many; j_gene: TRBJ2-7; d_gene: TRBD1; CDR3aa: CASSPGQGASEQYF; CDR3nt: TGTGCCAGCAGCCCGGGGCAGGGGGCTTCCGAGCAGTACTTC
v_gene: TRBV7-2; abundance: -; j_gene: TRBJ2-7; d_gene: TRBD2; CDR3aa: CASSATSGYLYEQYF; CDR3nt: TGTGCCAGCAGCGCTACTAGCGGATATCTCTACGAGCAGTACTTC
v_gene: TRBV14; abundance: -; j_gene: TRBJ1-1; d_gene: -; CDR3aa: CASSSTGLMNTEAFF; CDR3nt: TGTGCCAGCAGTTCGACAGGTTTAATGAACACTGAAGCTTTCTTT
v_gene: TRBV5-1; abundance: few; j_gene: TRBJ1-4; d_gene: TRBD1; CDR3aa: CASSLAPTGVINEKLFF; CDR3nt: TGCGCCAGCAGCTTGGCCCCGACAGGGGTGATTAATGAAAAACTGTTTTTT
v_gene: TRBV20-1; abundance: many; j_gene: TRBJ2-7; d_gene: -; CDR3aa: CSAPRDGASYEQYF; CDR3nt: TGCAGTGCTCCCCGGGACGGAGCCTCCTACGAGCAGTACTTC
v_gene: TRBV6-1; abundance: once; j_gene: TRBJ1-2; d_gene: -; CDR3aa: CTSLSFSQGFYGYTF; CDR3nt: TGTACCAGCCTATCTTTCTCCCAGGGCTTCTATGGCTACACCTTC
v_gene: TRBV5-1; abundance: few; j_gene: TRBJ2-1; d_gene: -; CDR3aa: CASSPYRLDINEQFF; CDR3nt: TGCGCCAGCAGCCCCTATCGACTAGATATCAATGAGCAGTTCTTC
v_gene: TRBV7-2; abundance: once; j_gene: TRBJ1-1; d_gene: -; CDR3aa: CASSLEGVEAFF; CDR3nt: TGTGCCAGCAGCTTAGAAGGGGTTGAAGCTTTCTTT
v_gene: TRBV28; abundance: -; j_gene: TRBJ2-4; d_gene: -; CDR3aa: CASSLRGVAKNIQYF; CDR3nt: TGTGCCAGCAGTTTAAGGGGGGTCGCCAAAAACATTCAGTACTTC
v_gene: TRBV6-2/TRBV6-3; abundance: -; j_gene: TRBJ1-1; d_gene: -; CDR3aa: CASSYELNTEAFF; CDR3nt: TGTGCCAGCAGTTACGAGTTGAACACTGAAGCTTTCTTT
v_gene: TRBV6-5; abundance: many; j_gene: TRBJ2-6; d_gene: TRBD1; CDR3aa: CASSLRTGTGFSGANVLTF; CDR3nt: TGTGCCAGCAGTTTACGGACCGGGACAGGTTTCTCTGGGGCCAACGTCCTGACTTTC
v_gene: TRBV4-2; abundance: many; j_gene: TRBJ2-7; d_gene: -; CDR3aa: CASSKEQGAEQYF; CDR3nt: TGTGCCAGCAGTAAAGAACAGGGTGCCGAGCAGTACTTC
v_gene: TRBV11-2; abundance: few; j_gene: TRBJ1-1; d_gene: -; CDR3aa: CASSLVGSRTEAFF; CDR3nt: TGTGCCAGCAGCTTAGTAGGCAGTCGCACTGAAGCTTTCTTT
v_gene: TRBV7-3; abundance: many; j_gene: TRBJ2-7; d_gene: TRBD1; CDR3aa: CASSSYGTGSEQYF; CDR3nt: TGTGCCAGCAGCTCTTATGGGACAGGGAGCGAGCAGTACTTC
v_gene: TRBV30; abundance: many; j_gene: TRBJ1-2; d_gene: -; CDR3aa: CAWSVNAGYGYTF; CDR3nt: TGTGCCTGGAGTGTAAATGCTGGGTATGGCTACACCTTC
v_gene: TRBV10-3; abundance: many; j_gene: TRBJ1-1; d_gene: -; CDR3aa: CAIKKGLGQGKGTEAFF; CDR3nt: TGTGCCATCAAAAAGGGGTTGGGGCAGGGGAAGGGCACTGAAGCTTTCTTT
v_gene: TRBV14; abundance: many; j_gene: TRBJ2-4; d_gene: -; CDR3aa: CASSEAVAKNIQYF; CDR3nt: TGTGCCAGCAGCGAAGCGGTAGCCAAAAACATTCAGTACTTC
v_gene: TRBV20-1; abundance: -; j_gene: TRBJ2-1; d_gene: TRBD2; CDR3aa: CNAGPVGGYNEQFF; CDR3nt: TGCAATGCAGGCCCCGTGGGGGGGTACAATGAGCAGTTCTTC
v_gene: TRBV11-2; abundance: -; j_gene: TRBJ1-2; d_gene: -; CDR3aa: CASSLSTMGGYGYTF; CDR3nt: TGTGCCAGCAGCTTATCGACGATGGGGGGCTATGGCTACACCTTC
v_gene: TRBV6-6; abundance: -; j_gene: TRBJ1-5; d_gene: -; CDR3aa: CASTPKAGVQPQHF; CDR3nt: TGTGCCAGCACCCCTAAAGCAGGGGTTCAGCCCCAGCATTTT